The source of this TCR beta chain is a study of cytomegalovirus exposure and HLA in healthy donors (dated by TCRdb to about 2017). About the study as a whole: An earlier analysis of about 530 of the donors reported 276 Gb of sequence data and 95 million to 140 million unique TCR beta sequences obtained from about 179 million T cells. Every discovery cohort repertoire had been produced on one sequencing platform. The number of typed donors differed by locus: about 629-640 for A, B, C, DRB1 and DQB1; 500 to 550 for DQA1; over 600 for DPA1; and around 470 for DPB1. Genome-wide SNP genotypes for about 60% of the roughly 700 donors were used in a later genetic analysis, which treated that subset as a discovery cohort. In an earlier analysis of a few hundred of the donors, high-throughput TCR beta sequencing was used to judge whether each TCR beta V gene segment behaved as functional or pseudogenic. Using immunosequencing, the study profiled T cell repertoires from fewer than 850 subjects and related those repertoires to cytomegalovirus serostatus. HLA typing included class I and class II loci at four-digit resolution. A later analysis re-examined previously published TCR beta repertoires from over 500 donors and added high-resolution HLA genotyping to investigate patterns of TCR occurrence. Four or five DR-DQ haplotypes were handled as single units for association and clustering because linkage in the cohort was strong. Of the roughly 400 genotyped donors, 65% to 90% were placed in the genetic ancestry cluster associated with self-reported Caucasian donors. To predict cytomegalovirus infection status, the study combined high-throughput TCR immunosequencing, statistical association of individual TCRs with disease status, and machine learning. Among 300 to 500 genotyped donors of the cohort, an average of about 220,000 unique TCR beta nucleotide sequences was sequenced per donor, of which 15% to 20% were non-productive. A separate validation cohort of approximately 130 different subjects was used in addition to the 666-subject first cohort. Alongside the repertoire data, information on donor age, sex, ethnicity and CMV serostatus was compiled. An early release that covered roughly 600 HLA-typed donors contained approximately 300 gigabases of sequencing data and approximately 85 million unique TCR sequences. The study was designed to test whether signatures of past pathogen exposure could be identified by cataloging public T cell receptors. In the later analysis, no new phenotypic data were used to find candidate immune exposures; instead, reliance was placed on TCR beta sequences and their occurrence across donors. Here is what the overall study found, with its caveats: In a later analysis, TCR association rates were found to vary across HLA loci, with the most associated TCRs seen for DRB1 alleles and the fewest for HLA-C alleles. Strong co-occurrence of HLA alleles, especially DR and DQ, made assigning TCR associations to individual alleles difficult. In a later analysis, HLA-associated TCR beta chains were found to be more clonally expanded and to have lower generation probabilities than equally common non-associated chains. In this cohort, only TCR beta chains were sequenced, and detectable features were limited by the absence of alpha or paired-chain data. A cluster of highly shared sequence variants was judged likely to be a technical artifact of the sequencing pipeline. Roughly 17 rarely observed V segments, including chromosome 9 orphons, were excluded from the earlier analysis of approximately 500 of the donors because counts were too low. The authors suggested that the approach could potentially be extended to other disease states and immunological phenotypes. Because the 87-base-pair reads could not distinguish some IMGT-functional V segments, including TRBV6-2 and TRBV6-3, those segments were excluded. Roughly uniform sequencing depth across donors was assumed in presence/absence analyses, although this assumption may not hold. Linkage disequilibrium might explain the correlated functional status among segregating V segments, but an unknown experimental factor could not be ruled out. V-gene and J-gene trimming of TCR beta chains was associated with a missense DCLRE1C variant in a later genetic analysis, and the association was replicated in an independent cohort. A later analysis associated 16,951 TCR beta sequences with specific HLA alleles at a false discovery rate of 0.05. In both the original and validation cohorts, the classifier was reported to diagnose cytomegalovirus status with high specificity and sensitivity. The only immune exposure information available for the cohort was CMV serostatus. In vitro tests confirmed that a few of the cytomegalovirus-associated TCR beta chains recognize cytomegalovirus antigens. Most CMV-associated TCR beta chains appeared to be HLA-restricted in a later analysis, and the HLA associations seemed to be driven largely by CMV exposure. According to a later genetic analysis, donors in an Asian-associated ancestry cluster had fewer N-insertions in productive TCRs than the approximately 630-donor mean. A further reported finding was that TCR beta sequences accurately predicted the HLA-A and HLA-B alleles for most subjects in the first cohort. Most TCR sequences were seen in very few donors, while some public TCRs were found in many individuals. HLA typing was unavailable for some donors at each locus, so association tests used only the typed subset. A later analysis reported that several top co-occurrence clusters appeared linked to parvovirus B19, influenza, CMV and Epstein-Barr virus. A total of 150 to 200 TCR beta chains were listed by the study as associated with cytomegalovirus. An earlier analysis of 587 of the donors showed that most TCR beta V segments appeared in productive rearrangements either about 87% or about 30% of the time, which broadly matched IMGT annotations.

Reading from cysteine to phenylalanine, the CDR3 counts 15 amino acids. Left in the record is the CDR3 DNA by itself, 45 bases read in frame from the first base. V lost 2 bases and J lost 5 bases; the stretch between them is 19 bases long. CDR1 and CDR2, looked up from the germline V gene, are SQVTM and ANQGSEA. This clone was recorded only once. The specificity of this receptor is unknown. The sample holds no much larger clone one base away, and base qualities are not on file. Receptor amplification or capture employed the immunoSEQ multiplex PCR assay. The multiplex PCR relied on a mix of 60 forward primers for TCR Vbeta segments and 13 reverse primers for TCR Jbeta segments. Amplification of the CDR3 region of rearranged TCR beta genes was performed with a multiplex PCR assay on genomic DNA. The Illumina HiSeq System was used to sequence the amplified TCR beta libraries as 87-base-pair reads. The authors' analysis ran thus. A later analysis tallied approximately 87 million unique TCR beta chains across the 600 to 700 repertoires, and approximately 11 million of those chains were shared by two or more donors. A nearest-neighbor algorithm error-corrected the raw reads and collapsed the reads into unique sequences, merging closely related sequences to remove PCR and sequencing errors. CDR3 sequences were aligned to IMGT reference sequences to assign V, D and J gene segments. Each retained sequence needed at least a six-nucleotide match to both a V gene segment and a J gene segment. A rearrangement counted as productive if the CDR3 had no stop codons and remained in frame with V and J, and every other rearrangement counted as non-productive. CDR3 was defined by IMGT convention, running from the second conserved V-encoded cysteine to the conserved J-encoded phenylalanine. The earlier analysis of about 590 of the donors excluded sequences that lacked an unambiguous match to a single V gene segment. In an earlier analysis of 587 of the donors, a V segment was called functional when productive rearrangements were above 56.7%, and segregating when the standard deviation between donors exceeded 5%. A statistical classification framework was developed to diagnose cytomegalovirus status using the catalog of TCR beta chain sequences. A later analysis assigned V and J genes by comparing TCR nucleotide sequences with IMGT/GENE-DB human TR gene sequences. A later analysis assigned CDR3 sequences and most-parsimonious VDJ recombination scenarios with the TCRdist pipeline. In a later analysis, every TCR beta chain was defined by the combination of its CDR3 amino acid sequence and its V-gene family, and reads without a unique V-gene family were dropped. As a way to deal with suspected cross-contamination and a sequencing artifact, a later analysis dropped 640 or so nucleotide sequences that were highly shared and had low generation probability. In a later analysis, a clonal expansion index was calculated for each public chain from normalized within-repertoire ranks of inferred template counts. Generation probabilities in a later analysis came from a VDJ recombination model fitted to out-of-frame rearrangements, and those results were checked against IGoR. In a later analysis, TCR-TCR, TCR-HLA and TCR-CMV co-occurrence was scored with hypergeometric tests, and a repertoire-size bias correction was applied to TCR pairs. To estimate false discovery rates, a later analysis permuted the HLA or CMV assignments 20 times. A later analysis grouped co-occurring TCRs with DBSCAN, adding TCRdist sequence similarity when clustering within HLA-allele-positive subsets. For co-occurrence clustering, repertoires with fewer than 30,000 or more than 120,000 public chains were excluded, along with five repertoires with anomalous nucleotide sharing. The table comes from immuneACCESS by way of TCRdb, which keeps in-frame sequences with V and J called. Part of the clones is missing from these tables; in studies checked, under half for an unresolved V gene and the rest for unknown reasons. The DNA was the basis for D and trimming; V, J and clone size are from that table. This sample lists over 150,000 clones; 75% to 90% were detected once. The ten largest account for more than 1.5% of the sample.

The cohort consisted of 650 to 850 healthy bone marrow donors. At the time of sampling, every cohort member was nominally healthy, though immune exposures that went unrecorded were likely present. The donor was CMV seronegative and was included in the group of around 320 seronegative cohort members. A peripheral blood sample was provided by each donor, and peripheral blood mononuclear cells were used for TCR beta sequencing. Genomic DNA was extracted from the blood cell samples with the Qiagen DNeasy Blood Extraction Kit. Sequenced: PBMCs. This sequence was found in a man in his forties or fifties in good health and CMV-seronegative. The chain is assembled from TRBV29-1 and TRBJ2-7; the D segment could be TRBD2, given 6 matching bases. CDR3 loop: CSVEFGGKIPHEQYF. Here is the DNA: TGCAGCGTTGAATTTGGGGGGAAGATACCCCACGAGCAGTACTTC.